This T cell receptor (beta chain) was identified in a study of blood T cell repertoires in COVID-19. Looking at the study overall: The United States, Italy and Spain supplied acute and convalescent COVID-19 samples. Sources were T cells, B-cell-depleted T cells, or PBMCs; the material itself was cDNA or gDNA.

TCRdb's copy holds only in-frame clones and misses some; the assay was immunoSEQ multiplex PCR. The table shows about 250,000 clones, with 65% to 90% occurring only once. Judged by abundance, this clone is medium-sized. The CDR3 has 13 amino acids. V gave up 5 bases and J gave up 4 bases, with 11 bases separating them. Germline loops: CDR1 MNHEY, CDR2 SVGAGI. The specimen sequenced was PBMCs or T cells enriched from blood (not recorded which). The chain is built from TRBV6-5 and TRBJ2-5; D gene unclear. The receptor's source is a man aged 40-49 years who had recovered from COVID-19. CDR3 loop: CASSRPGLETQYF. The CDR3, as DNA: TGTGCCAGCAGTCGGCCAGGTCTAGAGACCCAGTACTTC.